A selection of T cell receptor beta chains follows, all from one sample in a study of blood T cells in healthy people across ages. TCRdb reprocessed the 5' RACE reads with MiXCR, giving one entry per CDR3 protein. The data contain 1.8 million or so distinct CDR3 sequences, 30% to 40% of them seen just once; the ten biggest clones take up 20% to 25%. Sample: blood. These receptors all come from a human donor in good health. The CDR3 runs from the conserved cysteine through the conserved F or W. D genes are given only for firm matches. Size tells how often a clone was seen (once, few, many) or the class of an expanded clone, and some rows leave it out.

J gene: TRBJ2-1
D gene: TRBD1
V gene: TRBV9
clone size: NA
CDR3 DNA: TGTGCCAGCAGCGTAGGGGTACAGGGGGTCAATGAGCAGTTCTTC
CDR3 protein: CASSVGVQGVNEQFF

J gene: TRBJ2-7
D gene: TRBD1
V gene: TRBV5-5
clone size: few
CDR3 DNA: TGTGCCAGCAGCTTGTCTCTGAGGGGGCCGTACGAGCAGTACTTC
CDR3 protein: CASSLSLRGPYEQYF

J gene: TRBJ2-6
D gene: TRBD1
V gene: TRBV7-9
clone size: NA
CDR3 DNA: TGTGCCAGCAGCTCACCGGGACAGGGGGCGCGTGGGGCCAACGTCCTGACTTTC
CDR3 protein: CASSSPGQGARGANVLTF

J gene: TRBJ1-4
D gene: NA
V gene: TRBV7-9
clone size: few
CDR3 DNA: TGTGCCAGCAGCTTGGGCCCTTCAAGGGATGAAAAACTGTTTTTT
CDR3 protein: CASSLGPSRDEKLFF

J gene: TRBJ1-5
D gene: NA
V gene: TRBV2
clone size: few
CDR3 DNA: TGTGCCTGGGCAACGAGGGATCAGCCCCAGCATTTT
CDR3 protein: CAWATRDQPQHF

J gene: TRBJ2-7
D gene: NA
V gene: TRBV6-6
clone size: NA
CDR3 DNA: TGTGCCAGCAAGGAAACAGGGTCCCCCTACGGGCAGTACTTC
CDR3 protein: CASKETGSPYGQYF

J gene: TRBJ1-5
D gene: TRBD1
V gene: TRBV20-1
clone size: few
CDR3 DNA: TGCAGTGCCTACGGGACAGGGTTTGATCAGCCCCAGCATTTT
CDR3 protein: CSAYGTGFDQPQHF

J gene: TRBJ2-1
D gene: TRBD2
V gene: TRBV4-3
clone size: few
CDR3 DNA: TGCGCCAGCAGCGAGACTAGCGGGGGGGAGGGTGAGCAGTTCTTC
CDR3 protein: CASSETSGGEGEQFF

J gene: TRBJ1-2
D gene: TRBD1
V gene: TRBV7-9
clone size: few
CDR3 DNA: TGTGCCAGCAGCCTCGGAACAGTGGGACAGGGGCCCTCCGGCTACACCTTC
CDR3 protein: CASSLGTVGQGPSGYTF

J gene: TRBJ2-7
D gene: NA
V gene: TRBV4-3
clone size: NA
CDR3 DNA: TGCGCCAGCAGCCAAGACCTATTGGGCAGCGACTACGAGCAGTACTTC
CDR3 protein: CASSQDLLGSDYEQYF

J gene: TRBJ1-6
D gene: TRBD1
V gene: TRBV7-9
clone size: few
CDR3 DNA: TGTGCCAGCAGCCCCCGGACAGGAGAGAATAATTCACCCCTCCACTTT
CDR3 protein: CASSPRTGENNSPLHF

J gene: TRBJ2-4
D gene: NA
V gene: TRBV4-1
clone size: NA
CDR3 DNA: TGCGCCAGCAGCCAAGCGGGTATTAGGCGTCAGTACTTC
CDR3 protein: CASSQAGIRRQYF

J gene: TRBJ1-1
D gene: NA
V gene: TRBV12-3/TRBV12-4
clone size: NA
CDR3 DNA: TGTGCCAGCAGTCTGGCCGCAGTGTCCGACGCTGAAGCTTTCTTT
CDR3 protein: CASSLAAVSDAEAFF

J gene: TRBJ2-5
D gene: NA
V gene: TRBV11-2
clone size: few
CDR3 DNA: TGTGCCAGTAGCCCTCGGGGCTGGCAAGAGACCCAGTACTTC
CDR3 protein: CASSPRGWQETQYF

J gene: TRBJ2-5
D gene: NA
V gene: TRBV4-1
clone size: once
CDR3 DNA: TGCGCCAGCAGCCAAGTCGGGGCCCAAGGGACCCAGTACTTC
CDR3 protein: CASSQVGAQGTQYF

J gene: TRBJ2-1
D gene: TRBD2
V gene: TRBV12-3/TRBV12-4
clone size: few
CDR3 DNA: TGTGCCAGCAGTTTAACTAGCGGCTATCGGGATGAGCAGTTCTTC
CDR3 protein: CASSLTSGYRDEQFF

J gene: TRBJ1-2
D gene: NA
V gene: TRBV4-1
clone size: few
CDR3 DNA: TGCGCCAGCAGCCAAGCGTACGGGGGGGCTGGCGGCTACACCTTC
CDR3 protein: CASSQAYGGAGGYTF